This T cell receptor beta chain was obtained from a study of blood T cells in healthy people across ages. About the study: Per two T cells, about one barcoded beta molecule was captured through template switching. Broader study findings: PBMCs went unsorted, and a conclusive naive versus antigen-experienced comparison was therefore prevented.

The germline CDR1 and CDR2 sequences are MGHRA and YSYEKL. The CDR3 covers 16 residues. V lost 1 base, J lost 5 bases, and 18 bases lay in between. This clonotype came up once. Its antigen is undetermined. With a J-beta primer mix and a sample-barcoded 5' primer, a second PCR ran roughly 6 to 12 cycles. CDR3-containing paired-end reads numbered at least 3 million in each sample. In TCRdb, the 5' RACE reads were re-called with MiXCR into one record per CDR3 protein. The repertoire holds 1,500,000 or so distinct CDR3 sequences, around 59% seen once, with 6.5% to 8.5% in the top ten. Each individual donor underwent a draw of approximately 10 milliliters of peripheral blood.

The sequenced sample was blood. The receptor's source is a man aged 18-30 years in good health. J is TRBJ2-7 and V is TRBV4-1; no firm D call. The CDR3 region has the DNA TGCGCCAGCAGCCAAGGACCGGCACCCTCTTTTCACGAGCAGTACTTC. Encoded protein: CASSQGPAPSFHEQYF.